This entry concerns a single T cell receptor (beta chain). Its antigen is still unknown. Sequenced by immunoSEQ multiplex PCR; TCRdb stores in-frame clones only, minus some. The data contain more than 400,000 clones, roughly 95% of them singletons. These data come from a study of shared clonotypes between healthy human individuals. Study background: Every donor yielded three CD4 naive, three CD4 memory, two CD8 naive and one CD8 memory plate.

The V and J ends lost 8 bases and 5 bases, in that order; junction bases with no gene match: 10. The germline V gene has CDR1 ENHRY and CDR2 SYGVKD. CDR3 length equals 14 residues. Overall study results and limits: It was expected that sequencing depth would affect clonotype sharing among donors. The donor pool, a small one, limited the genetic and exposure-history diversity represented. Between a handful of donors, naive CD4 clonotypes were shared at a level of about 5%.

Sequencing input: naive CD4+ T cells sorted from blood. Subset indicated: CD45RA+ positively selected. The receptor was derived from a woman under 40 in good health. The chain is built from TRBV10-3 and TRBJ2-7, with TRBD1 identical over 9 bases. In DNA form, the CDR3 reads TGTGCCATCCTCAATCCGGGGACAGGGAACGAGCAGTACTTC. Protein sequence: CAILNPGTGNEQYF.